This entry lists 28 T cell receptor beta chains sequenced from one sample in a study of tumor-infiltrating lymphocytes in primary liver carcinoma (dated by TCRdb to about 2017). Total RNA and DNA were co-extracted without cell sorting from roughly 20-30 mg of bulk tissue using the AllPrep DNA/RNA mini kit. Instrument on record: Illumina HiSeq 2500. A constant-region primer and ProtoScript II reverse transcriptase were used to reverse-transcribe TCRbeta-specific cDNA from roughly 500 ng total RNA. The TCRbeta libraries were prepared through three rounds of nested multiplex PCR following a slightly modified ARM-PCR procedure. Each of the first two PCR rounds ran for about 10 cycles using multiplex TRBV1-TRBV30 forward primers together with a Cbeta reverse primer. TCRdb's own reprocessing of the public reads used fastp at Q25 and MiXCR and kept productive beta chains. Identical CDR3 proteins give one entry, which carries the most common genes and DNA. The table for this sample lists about 120,000 distinct CDR3 sequences; roughly 75% of them were counted only once. The ten largest make up about 8% of the sample.

Material: tumor-adjacent normal liver tissue. These receptors all come from a woman aged 60-75 years with primary liver carcinoma and hepatitis B virus infection.

Points on this clonotype: A junction end diverges from the germline sequence, so it may reflect a read error. The chain couples TRBV12-3 or TRBV12-4 to TRBJ1-5; 7 nucleotides agree with TRBD1. CDR3 length: 13 amino acids. The CDR3 region has the DNA TGTACCAGCAGTCGTAGACAGGGAGGGCCCCAGCATTTT. Its translation: CTSSRRQGGPQHF.

As for this clonotype: A much larger clone differs from this one at a single base, so this may be a read error. The CDR3: CASSLPATGEAFF. The CDR3 DNA reads as TGCGCCAGCAGCTTGCCTGCGACAGGGGAAGCTTTCTTT. The chain uses TRBV5-1 and TRBJ1-1, with 7 bases aligning to TRBD1. CDR1 and CDR2 from the germline V gene are SGHRS and YFSETQ. This CDR3 is built from 13 residues. V dropped 1 base and J dropped 8; count of bases not matched to a gene: 5.

The V call is TRBV4-2, the J call TRBJ1-5; 9 bases line up with TRBD1. Germline-derived CDR1 and CDR2 are LGHNA and YNFKEQ. CDR3 length: 15 residues. V trimming: 3 bases; J trimming: 10 bases; junction bases outside the gene matches: 10. The CDR3 here is CASSQDGQGSHPQHF. The DNA for the CDR3 is TGTGCCAGCAGCCAGGATGGACAGGGGAGTCACCCCCAGCATTTT.

The V gene is TRBV5-5, the J gene TRBJ2-7, with 9 bases lining up with TRBD2. From germline, CDR1 is SGHKS and CDR2 YYEKEE (reference sequence). This CDR3 comprises 15 residues. In DNA form, the CDR3 reads TGTACCAACATACCCTGGACTAGCGAAACCTACGAGCAGTACTTC. The encoded protein is CTNIPWTSETYEQYF. Supplemented by reference TRBV5-5 and TRBJ2-7, the full variable domain reads DAGVTQSPTHLIKTRGQQVTLRCSPISGHKSVSWYQQVLGQGPQFIFQYYEKEERGRGNFPDRFSARQFPNYSSELNVNALLLGDSALYLCTNIPWTSETYEQYFGPGTRLTVT.

The chain couples TRBV20-1 to TRBJ2-1, with D hard to call. This CDR3 is 12 amino acids long. CDR1 DFQATT and CDR2 SNEGSKA come from the germline V gene (reference sequence). V gave up 3 bases and J gave up 7 bases, with 10 bases separating them. CDR3 nucleotide sequence: TGCAGTGCTAGCCTCCTAACGAATGAGCAGTTCTTC. As protein: CSASLLTNEQFF.

As regards this clonotype: Since the CDR3 does not end with the conserved phenylalanine or tryptophan, this likely comes from a read error. V usage is TRBV4-1 and J usage is TRBJ2-4; 8 nucleotides line up with TRBD2. From germline, CDR1 is MGHRA and CDR2 YSYEKL. V dropped 9 bases and J dropped 5; count of bases not matched to a gene: 9. The CDR3 is 14 amino acids. CDR3 residues: CARQKREKENIQYS. CDR3 coding DNA: TGCGCCAGGCAAAAGCGGGAGAAGGAAAACATTCAGTACTCC.

This clonotype was recorded a few times. A clone one base away is much larger, so this may be a read error. The CDR3 is CASSLDPSSTYSYTF. The CDR3 nucleotides read TGTGCCAGCAGTTTAGACCCTTCGTCCACCTATAGCTACACCTTC. The chain is built from TRBV28 and TRBJ1-2; D call uncertain. The CDR3 totals 15 residues. The germline CDR1 and CDR2 sequences are MDHEN and SYDVKM.

This sequence joins TRBV12-3 or TRBV12-4 and TRBJ1-1, with 7 bases lining up with TRBD1. With 9 bases clipped from V and 1 base from J, the junction kept 14 bases outside the gene matches. The CDR3 spans 16 residues. In DNA, the CDR3 is TGTGCCAGTAGACCCTTAGACAGGGAGGGGAACACTGAAGCTTTCTTT. It encodes CASRPLDREGNTEAFF.

On this clonotype: This may be a read error, as it is one base from a much larger clone. The chain couples TRBV28 to TRBJ2-3; D may match TRBD1 or TRBD2 (6 bases each). Germline V CDR1 and CDR2: MDHEN, SYDVKM. The length of the CDR3 is 15 residues. The CDR3 DNA follows: TGTGTCAGCAGTTTAACCCCCGGGGGCGCAGATACGCAGTATTTT. As protein: CVSSLTPGGADTQYF.

Comments on this clonotype: Just one base apart from a much larger clone, this may be a read error. This chain connects TRBV7-3 to TRBJ2-3; the D is unclear. V dropped 5 bases and J dropped 4 bases, with 16 bases sitting between them. The CDR3 loop spans 15 amino acids. CDR1 and CDR2 from the germline V gene are SGHTA and FQGTGA. This CDR3 reads CASSINPGVADTQYF. The DNA for the CDR3 is TGTGCCAGCAGCATAAACCCGGGCGTCGCAGATACGCAGTATTTT.

This clonotype came up many times. The CDR3 spells CASSLEGGYNEQFF. The CDR3, as DNA: TGTGCCAGCAGCTTAGAAGGGGGGTACAATGAGCAGTTCTTC. V is TRBV7-9 and J is TRBJ2-1; D is possibly TRBD1 or TRBD2 (6 bases each). V lost 1 base to trimming and J lost 4 bases, with 8 bases between them. This CDR3 has 14 amino acids. Germline V lookup: CDR1 SEHNR, CDR2 FQNEAQ (reference sequence).

As concerns this clonotype: The junction and the germline gene differ at one end; a read error may be behind it. The chain combines TRBV5-1 with TRBJ1-1; tentatively, D is TRBD1 (6 bases). The CDR3 runs 15 residues. The germline CDR1 and CDR2 sequences are SGHRS and YFSETQ. The CDR3 here is CASSEEQGPNTEASF. In DNA form, the CDR3 reads TGCGCCAGCAGCGAGGAACAGGGACCGAACACTGAAGCTTCCTTC.

This clonotype appeared a few times. A read error is likely, as this CDR3 ends without the conserved phenylalanine or tryptophan. The chain recombines TRBV7-9 with TRBJ2-3; TRBD2 matches 9 bases. The CDR3 totals 15 residues. The germline V gene has CDR1 SEHNR and CDR2 FQNEAQ (reference sequence). J was trimmed by 0 bases and V by 4 bases; bases with no gene match: 2. The DNA for the CDR3 is TGTGCCAGCAGCTATACTAGCGGGAGCACAGATACGCAGTATCTT. Protein product: CASSYTSGSTDTQYL.

Concerning this clonotype: The conserved phenylalanine or tryptophan normally closing the CDR3 is absent here, so this likely arose from a read error. The chain is built from TRBV11-3 and TRBJ2-1; perhaps TRBD2 as D (5 bases). Germline lookup yields CDR1 SGHNT and CDR2 YENEEA. This CDR3 has 16 amino acids. This chain's CDR3 is CASSLDNVLARNEQFI. The DNA of the CDR3 is TGTGCTAGCAGCTTAGATAATGTCCTAGCTCGCAATGAGCAGTTCATC.

A remark on this clonotype: One junction end does not reproduce the germline sequence, and a read error may be involved. CDR3 sequence: CASSLDGNSYNEQFF. The CDR3 nucleotides read TGTGCCAGTAGCTTAGATGGTAACTCTTACAATGAGCAGTTCTTC. The chain employs TRBV11-2 and TRBJ2-1; unclear D gene. This CDR3 region has 15 residues. Germline V CDR1 and CDR2: SGHAT, FQNNGV.

Note on this clonotype: At one end the junction does not follow the germline gene, possibly because of a read error. V is TRBV12-3 or TRBV12-4 and J is TRBJ2-3, with a weak D call TRBD1 (6 bases). This CDR3 has 20 amino acids. The CDR3 DNA reads TGTGCCAGCACTCTGTGGACAGCCGCTTTGCCCCCTGACTTCACAGATACGCAGTATTTC. Translated, it gives CASTLWTAALPPDFTDTQYF.

A word on this clonotype: A much larger clone lies a single base off, so this may be a read error. The chain is built from TRBV5-1 and TRBJ2-1; 9 bases match TRBD2. This CDR3 has 16 residues. In germline, CDR1 is SGHRS, CDR2 YFSETQ. In nucleotides, the CDR3 is TGCGACAGCAGCTTGGCGGGAGGGGGGTCCTACAATGAGCAGTTCTTC. This translates into CDSSLAGGGSYNEQFF.

This clonotype was found once. One end of the junction is discordant with germline, which a read error may explain. The chain is built from TRBV11-2 and TRBJ2-1; D remains ambiguous. Germline-derived CDR1 and CDR2 are SGHAT and FQNNGV. The CDR3 consists of 17 residues. The CDR3 region has the DNA TGTGCCAACAGCTTTACCCCAGTGAGGAGCTCCTACATTGAGCAGTTCTTC. Its protein product is CANSFTPVRSSYIEQFF.

This clonotype has a single count. The chain joins TRBV6-6 to TRBJ2-3; the D gene is possibly TRBD2 (6 bases). From germline, CDR1 is MNHNY and CDR2 SVGAGI (reference sequence). V was clipped by 4 bases and J by 6 bases, with 17 bases between them. The CDR3 spans 15 residues. Here the CDR3 DNA reads TGTGCCAGCAGTTGGACGGGAGAAGGAACCGATACGCAGTATTTT. Translating it yields CASSWTGEGTDTQYF.

As regards this clonotype: The CDR3 does not end in the conserved phenylalanine or tryptophan, so this is likely a read error. The chain joins TRBV11-2 to TRBJ2-5, with a possible D match to TRBD2 (6 bases). The CDR3 spans 16 residues. V gave up 5 bases and J gave up 2 bases, with 18 bases separating them. The germline CDR1 and CDR2 sequences are SGHAT and FQNNGV. CDR3 nucleotide sequence: TGTGCCAGCAGCCCCTATGGCGGGAAAACACAAGAGACCCAGTACATA. Protein: CASSPYGGKTQETQYI.

V usage is TRBV6-5 and J usage is TRBJ2-3; D is possibly TRBD2 (5 bases). Germline lookup yields CDR1 MNHEY and CDR2 SVGAGI. The V end was cut by 4 bases, the J end by 8 bases, with 16 bases between. The CDR3 has 14 amino acids. DNA for the CDR3: TGTGCCAGCAGTTCTAGCCCTCGTGACGTTACGCAGTATTTT. It yields the protein CASSSSPRDVTQYF.

Turning to this clonotype: A read error may account for a junction end that differs from germline. The V call is TRBV12-3 or TRBV12-4, the J call TRBJ2-6; possible D gene TRBD1, 7 bases. The CDR3 has 15 residues. The CDR3 DNA reads as TGTGCCAACAGTCGACGACAGGGCGGGATCAACGTCCTGACTTTC. This sequence encodes CANSRRQGGINVLTF.

In regard to this clonotype: The junction departs from the called germline gene at one end, perhaps through a read error. V usage is TRBV6-5 and J usage is TRBJ1-2, with D possibly TRBD1 on 5 matching bases. The CDR3 loop spans 14 amino acids. Germline CDR1 MNHEY, CDR2 SVGAGI. The CDR3 is CASSSQGGRYGYTF. Here the CDR3 DNA reads TGTGCCAGCAGTTCCCAGGGAGGGAGATATGGCTACACTTTC.

In its sample, this clonotype was seen once. As the CDR3 is not closed by the conserved phenylalanine or tryptophan, this likely results from a read error. This rearrangement joins TRBV12-3 or TRBV12-4 to TRBJ2-7; weak D call: TRBD2 (5 bases). The V and J ends lost 1 base and 5 bases respectively, with 15 bases between them. CDR3 length: 15 residues. The CDR3 sequence is CASSLGVVRANEQYI. CDR3 bases: TGTGCCAGCAGTTTAGGAGTCGTGAGGGCCAACGAGCAGTACATC.

The chain combines TRBV28 with TRBJ2-5; 7 bases fit TRBD1. V dropped 4 bases and J dropped 4; count of bases not matched to a gene: 9. This CDR3 comprises 15 residues. Germline CDR1 and CDR2: MDHEN and SYDVKM. CDR3 DNA sequence: TGTGCCAGCAGTTCTGACAGGGTGAGGAGAGAGACCCAGTACTTC. It encodes CASSSDRVRRETQYF. The whole variable domain, filled in from reference TRBV28 and TRBJ2-5, reads DVKVTQSSRYLVKRTGEKVFLECVQDMDHENMFWYRQDPGLGLRLIYFSYDVKMKEKGDIPEGYSVSREKKERFSLILESASTNQTSMYLCASSSDRVRRETQYFGPGTRLLVL.

Turning to this clonotype: The CDR3 end shows no conserved phenylalanine or tryptophan, and so a read error is likely. V gene TRBV29-1 combines with J gene TRBJ2-3, with D possibly called TRBD1 or TRBD2 (5 bases each). V dropped 1 base and J dropped 9 bases, with 17 bases sitting between them. The CDR3 has 14 amino acids. Per the germline V gene, CDR1 is SQVTM and CDR2 is ANQGSEA. CDR3 protein: CSVEGGKSVDTQYL. For the CDR3, the DNA is TGCAGCGTTGAAGGGGGGAAAAGTGTAGACACGCAGTATCTT.

About this clonotype itself: At one end, the junction sequence differs from germline, possibly due to a read error. V gene TRBV2 combines with J gene TRBJ1-5; D might be TRBD1 (5 bases). The CDR3 has 18 residues. Germline V CDR1 and CDR2: SNHLY, FYNNEI. The CDR3 here is CASSRLIGPQGKNHPQHF. DNA of the CDR3: TGTGCCAGCAGTAGACTGATTGGGCCCCAGGGCAAGAATCATCCCCAGCATTTT.

The table lists this clonotype with a few counts. This may arise from a read error, as a much more abundant clone is one base away. J is TRBJ2-3 and V is TRBV7-9; D not certain. This CDR3 has 16 amino acids. V lost 4 bases, J lost 3 bases, and 17 bases lay in between. CDR1 SEHNR and CDR2 FQNEAQ come from the germline V gene (reference sequence). The DNA for the CDR3 is TGTGCCAGCAGCTCTGTAGGAATCGACCCTACAGATACGCAGTATTTT. Translated: CASSSVGIDPTDTQYF.